One sample yielded the 15 T cell receptor beta chains listed below, sequenced in a study of blood T cell repertoires in COVID-19. Sequencing was performed with immunoSEQ multiplex PCR; in TCRdb, only in-frame clones are kept and a portion is missing. The sample lists about 130,000 clones, about 82% occurring once. Sequencing was done on a sample of peripheral blood. These receptors all stem from a human donor in a cohort sampled during active COVID-19.

The CDR3 DNA is TGTGCCAGCAGCCGACAGGACCCCCGGGGCGGCTACACCTTC. Protein product: CASSRQDPRGGYTF. The chain combines TRBV6-2 or TRBV6-3 with TRBJ1-2, with D tentatively TRBD1 (6 bases). CDR1 MNHEY and CDR2 SVGEGT come from the germline V gene. V was pared by 6 bases and J by 8 bases, with 19 bases between. The CDR3 is 14 amino acids.

J is TRBJ1-6 and V is TRBV5-1; 8 bases line up with TRBD1. Losses at the gene ends were 5 bases for V and 9 bases for J; bases not matched to a gene: 10. The CDR3 totals 15 residues. From germline, CDR1 is SGHRS and CDR2 YFSETQ. The chain's CDR3 is CASRGTGQETSPLHF. CDR3 in DNA: TGCGCCAGCAGGGGGACGGGACAGGAGACTTCACCCCTCCACTTT.

The genes are TRBV6-5 and TRBJ2-4, with TRBD2 matching over 8 bases. This CDR3 region has 14 residues. The germline gives CDR1 MNHEY, CDR2 SVGAGI. V lost 8 bases to trimming and J lost 2 bases; unmatched junction nucleotides: 5. CDR3 sequence (DNA): TGTGCCAGCTCAACTAGCGGAACCAAAAACATTCAGTACTTC. It codes for CASSTSGTKNIQYF.

This sequence joins TRBV30 and TRBJ1-1, with TRBD1 identical over 11 bases. Germline assignment: CDR1 GTSNPN and CDR2 SVGIG (reference sequence). After removal of 5 bases from V and 4 bases from J, the junction contained 3 bases not matched to a gene. This CDR3 is built from 13 residues. The CDR3 DNA reads TGTGCCTGGCGGACAGGGGGCGGCACTGAAGCTTTCTTT. It codes for CAWRTGGGTEAFF.

V and J are TRBV5-1 and TRBJ2-1; TRBD2 aligns across 9 bases. The CDR3 totals 16 residues. Germline CDR1 SGHRS, CDR2 YFSETQ. Trimming removed 0 bases from V and 3 bases from J; junction bases left unmatched: 4. CDR3 loop: CASSLGGSGSYNEQFF. CDR3 DNA: TGCGCCAGCAGCTTGGGTGGTAGCGGGAGCTACAATGAGCAGTTCTTC.

V and J are TRBV5-1 and TRBJ2-6; 8 bases fit TRBD1. Germline CDR1 is SGHRS and CDR2 is YFSETQ. The CDR3 loop spans 18 amino acids. V was clipped by 4 bases and J by 0 bases; unmatched bases: 9. The CDR3 DNA follows: TGCGCCAGCAGCGGGGGCGAGGACAGGGCCTCTGGGGCCAACGTCCTGACTTTC. Encoded protein: CASSGGEDRASGANVLTF.

This clone was seen a single time. V is TRBV3-1 (or the pseudogene TRBV3-2) and J is TRBJ2-7, with TRBD2 matching 7 bases. This CDR3 contains 16 residues. Germline CDR1 LGHDT, CDR2 YNNKEL (reference sequence). The junction had 9 bases not matched to a gene; V was cut back by 1 base and J by 3 bases. The CDR3 nucleotides read TGTGCCAGCAGCCAAGTTGGGGCAGCGGGAAGCTACGAGCAGTACTTC. This sequence encodes CASSQVGAAGSYEQYF.

This sequence joins TRBV5-1 and TRBJ1-4; unclear D gene. Germline V gene sequence: CDR1 SGHRS, CDR2 YFSETQ. With 0 bases removed from V and 8 bases from J, the gap between germline ends came to 14 bases. CDR3 length: 15 amino acids. CDR3 sequence reads: CASSLESAANEKLFF. Written as DNA, the CDR3 is TGCGCCAGCAGCTTGGAGTCCGCGGCCAACGAAAAACTGTTTTTT.

This clone was seen just once. V gene TRBV9 combines with J gene TRBJ1-1; a possible D gene is TRBD1 (6 bases). CDR1 and CDR2 (germline): SGDLS, YYNGEE. Trimming left V 4 bases short and J 4 bases short, with 17 bases between. CDR3 length: 15 amino acids. The CDR3 DNA is TGTGCCAGCAGCTCTCGAACCCAAGGGGGCACTGAAGCTTTCTTT. It specifies CASSSRTQGGTEAFF.

This clone was counted between two and nine times. J is TRBJ2-7 and V is TRBV19; 14 bases line up with TRBD2. The CDR3 consists of 16 residues. V lost 3 bases, J lost 3 bases, and 4 bases stayed unmatched. CDR1 and CDR2 (germline): LNHDA, SQIVND (reference sequence). DNA for the CDR3: TGTGCCAGTAGTATTCGGGGACTAGCGGGAGTCTACGAGCAGTACTTC. Protein sequence: CASSIRGLAGVYEQYF.

The chain uses TRBV7-6 and TRBJ2-7, with TRBD1 matching over 8 bases. There are 16 residues in the CDR3. Germline CDR1 and CDR2: SGHVS and FNYEAQ. With V trimmed by 5 bases and J by 3 bases, 12 bases remained unmatched. The CDR3 loop is CASSQKAGQENYEQYF. CDR3 nucleotides: TGTGCCAGCAGCCAAAAGGCGGGACAGGAAAACTACGAGCAGTACTTC.

The chain employs TRBV5-1 and TRBJ2-3, with 7 bases lining up with TRBD2. V dropped 4 bases and J dropped 3; count of bases not matched to a gene: 14. Germline loops: CDR1 SGHRS, CDR2 YFSETQ. This CDR3 has 17 amino acids. CDR3 nucleotide sequence: TGCGCCAGCAGCCCGGCGGTAGTTCGGGGAGGGACAGATACGCAGTATTTT. Translating gives CASSPAVVRGGTDTQYF. The whole variable domain, filled in from reference TRBV5-1 and TRBJ2-3, reads KAGVTQTPRYLIKTRGQQVTLSCSPISGHRSVSWYQQTPGQGLQFLFEYFSETQRNKGNFPGRFSGRQFSNSRSEMNVSTLELGDSALYLCASSPAVVRGGTDTQYFGPGTRLTVL.

V gene TRBV7-9 combines with J gene TRBJ2-2; 12 bases are a match to TRBD2. CDR3 length: 17 amino acids. CDR1 and CDR2 from the germline V gene are SEHNR and FQNEAQ (reference sequence). Trimming removed 3 bases from V and 6 bases from J; junction bases left unmatched: 8. Here the CDR3 DNA reads TGTGCCAGCAGCTTCTGGGGGCGACTAGCGGGAGCCGGGGAGCTGTTTTTT. It specifies CASSFWGRLAGAGELFF.

This chain connects TRBV2 to TRBJ2-2; D is possibly TRBD1 (6 bases). V lost 6 bases to trimming and J lost 6 bases, with 14 bases between them. The CDR3 covers 14 residues. Germline V CDR1 and CDR2: SNHLY, FYNNEI. In DNA, the CDR3 is TGTGCCAGCAGGGGTAAACAGGGAGCCGGGGAGCTGTTTTTT. It is translated as CASRGKQGAGELFF.

The chain is built from TRBV7-8 and TRBJ1-6, with D uncertain. The CDR3 contains 14 residues. V dropped 1 base and J dropped 8 bases, with 9 bases sitting between them. Per germline, CDR1 SGHVS and CDR2 FQNEAQ. The CDR3 DNA is TGTGCCAGCAGCTTAGAGTTTCGGGATTCACCCCTCCACTTT. Amino acid sequence: CASSLEFRDSPLHF.